The sequence of this TCR beta chain was determined in a study of blood T cell repertoires in COVID-19 (TCRdb year 2020). A note on the overall study: Collaborator samples came from the United States, Italy and Spain and covered acute and convalescent phases of COVID-19. The material from the prospective study consisted of cDNA or gDNA derived from T cells, B-cell-depleted T cells, or PBMCs. Deeply sampled blood TCRbeta repertoires from subjects exposed to, actively infected with, or recovered from COVID-19 were included in the dataset. A freely available public database, intended as a resource for researchers studying the immune response to SARS-CoV-2, is where the repertoires were released. The samples were drawn from the first 160 participants of the ongoing ImmuneRACE study and from 1,200 or so subjects provided by 6 global collaborators. The sample metadata nearly always contained a de-identified subject ID, COVID-19 status, age in years and sex. Where HLA class I and class II types were available, the types were taken from metadata supplied by the sample provider, not from assay-based typing. Broader findings and caveats from the paper: The amount of clinical and demographic metadata varied by source and participant and was provided uncurated.

Of note for this clone: Its antigen is still unknown. No per-base quality is available; no much larger clone lies one base away.

CDR1 and CDR2, looked up from the germline V gene, are KGHSH and LQKENI. The germline V and J ends show losses of 0 bases and 5 bases respectively, and no gene match explains 6 bases of the junction. Measured from the cysteine to the phenylalanine, the CDR3 is 15 residues long. Left in the record is the CDR3 DNA by itself, 45 bases read in frame from the first base. Each collaborating institution followed its own protocols to collect whole blood in K2EDTA tubes. For TCRbeta analysis, collaborators shipped samples as frozen whole blood, isolated PBMCs, or DNA extracted from either of those sample types. TCRbeta CDR3 regions were amplified from genomic DNA using the immunoSEQ Assay, a bias-controlled multiplex PCR. The authors processed their data as follows. The number of nucleated cells in each sample was estimated by amplification of reference gene primers within the assay. Sequence reads were collapsed and filtered to measure the absolute abundance of every unique TCRbeta CDR3 rearrangement. Productive Simpson clonality was computed per sample as the square root of Simpson's diversity index over productive rearrangements. The clones in this table, taken by TCRdb from immuneACCESS, are in-frame only. Not every clone is retained; where verified, under half of the shortfall comes from an unresolved V gene, and the cause of the rest is unknown. V, J and clone size were drawn from that table, and D and trimming were deduced from the DNA. This sample has fewer than 130,000 clones in its table, and roughly 81% of those were observed once. The ten largest account for 2% to 2.5% of the sample.

The rearrangement joined TRBV18 to TRBJ2-7, and TRBD1 matches 8 of the central bases. Sequencing was carried out using peripheral blood. The TCR comes from a human donor in a cohort sampled during active COVID-19. CDR3 region: CASSPPSSGGDEQYF. The DNA sequence reads TGTGCCAGCTCACCACCGAGCTCAGGGGGCGACGAGCAGTACTTC.